This entry features one T cell receptor (beta chain) sequence. Other DNA variants within this sample encode the same CDR3. Sequencing was performed with immunoSEQ multiplex PCR; in TCRdb, only in-frame clones are kept and a portion is missing. The sample records some 2,500,000 clones, 90% to 95% being singletons. The sample belongs to a study of shared clonotypes between healthy human individuals. The wider study: Per-donor plates numbered three CD4 naive, three CD4 memory, two CD8 naive and one CD8 memory.

This CDR3 region has 13 residues. Trimming removed 4 bases at V and 8 bases at J, with 11 bases between. Germline V gene data show CDR1 as SEHNR and CDR2 as FQNEAQ (reference sequence). The sequence came from a man aged 18 to 29 in good health. Some clones in this sample may be carry-over from other donors' samples. The rearrangement joins TRBV7-9 to TRBJ1-4; possible D gene TRBD1, 5 bases. Input material: naive CD4+ T cells from PBMCs. Subset specified: CD45RA+ positively selected. This CDR3 is CASSSRGEEKLFF. CDR3 sequence (DNA): TGTGCCAGCAGCTCCCGGGGGGAAGAAAAACTGTTTTTT.